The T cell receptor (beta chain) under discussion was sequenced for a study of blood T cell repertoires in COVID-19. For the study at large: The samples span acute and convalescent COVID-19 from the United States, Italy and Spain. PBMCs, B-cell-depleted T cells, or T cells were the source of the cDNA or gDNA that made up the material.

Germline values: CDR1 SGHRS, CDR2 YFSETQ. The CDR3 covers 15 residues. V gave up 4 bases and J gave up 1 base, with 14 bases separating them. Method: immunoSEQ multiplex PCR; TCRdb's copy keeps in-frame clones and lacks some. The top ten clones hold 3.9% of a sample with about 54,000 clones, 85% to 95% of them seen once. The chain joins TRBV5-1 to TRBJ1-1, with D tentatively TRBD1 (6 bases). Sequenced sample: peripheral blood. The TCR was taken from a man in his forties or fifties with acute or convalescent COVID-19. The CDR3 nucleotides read TGCGCCAGCAGCAGTTCCGGGACACGGAACACTGAAGCTTTCTTT. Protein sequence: CASSSSGTRNTEAFF.